This T cell receptor (beta chain) was profiled in a study of OX40 agonist ivuxolimab in advanced cancers. Study information: Partial responses were seen in three patients, one with hepatocellular carcinoma and two with cutaneous melanoma.

Sequencing was performed with immunoSEQ multiplex PCR; in TCRdb, only in-frame clones are kept and a portion is missing. This sample has more than 50,000 clones, with around 85% found just once. This clonotype was sampled from an adult with an advanced solid tumor such as melanoma, head and neck, liver or kidney cancer. The starting material was CD4+ or CD8+ T cells sorted from blood, obtained in a trial of the OX40 agonist ivuxolimab.

CDR3: CSVENWMTQYF. The CDR3 bases are TGCAGCGTTGAGAACTGGATGACCCAGTACTTC. The rearrangement uses TRBV29-1 and TRBJ2-5, with D unclear. The CDR3 runs 11 residues. The V end lost 3 bases, the J end lost 7 bases, and 9 bases lay between the germline ends. Germline loops: CDR1 SQVTM, CDR2 ANQGSEA.